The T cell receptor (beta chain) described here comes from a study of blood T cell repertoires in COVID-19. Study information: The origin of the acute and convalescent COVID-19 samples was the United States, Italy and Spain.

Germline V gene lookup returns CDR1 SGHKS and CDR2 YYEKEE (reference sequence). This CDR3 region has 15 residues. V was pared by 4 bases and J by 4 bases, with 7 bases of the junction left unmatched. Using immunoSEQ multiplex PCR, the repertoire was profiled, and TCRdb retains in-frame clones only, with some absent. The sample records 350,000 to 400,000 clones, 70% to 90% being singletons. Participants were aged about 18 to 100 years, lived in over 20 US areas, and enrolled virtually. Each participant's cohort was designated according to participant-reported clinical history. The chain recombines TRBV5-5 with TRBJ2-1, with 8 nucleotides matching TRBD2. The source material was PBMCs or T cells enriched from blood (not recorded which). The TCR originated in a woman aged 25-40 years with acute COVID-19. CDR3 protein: CASSVGSGGYNEQFF. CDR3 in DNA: TGTGCCAGCAGCGTGGGCAGCGGGGGTTACAATGAGCAGTTCTTC.